Shown below are 32 T cell receptor beta chains from a single sample sequenced in a study of cytomegalovirus exposure and HLA in healthy donors. PCR was performed using 60 Vbeta and 13 Jbeta primers. Clones were sequenced by immunoSEQ multiplex PCR, and TCRdb holds only the in-frame ones, with some missing. The table records 100,000 to 150,000 clones, more than 80% of them present only once. Sequenced: PBMCs. All receptors derive from a man aged 35 to 55 in good health and CMV-seronegative.

The J gene is TRBJ2-7, the V gene TRBV5-1, with a weak D call TRBD2 (6 bases). CDR1 SGHRS and CDR2 YFSETQ come from the germline V gene. The germline V and J ends were trimmed by 2 bases and 7 bases, with 16 bases remaining between them. The CDR3 is made up of 14 amino acids. CDR3 residues: CASSFGGSGYEQYF. The DNA of the CDR3 is TGCGCCAGCAGCTTTGGAGGGAGCGGGTATGAGCAGTACTTC. Filled out from reference TRBV5-1 and TRBJ2-7, the complete variable domain reads KAGVTQTPRYLIKTRGQQVTLSCSPISGHRSVSWYQQTPGQGLQFLFEYFSETQRNKGNFPGRFSGRQFSNSRSEMNVSTLELGDSALYLCASSFGGSGYEQYFGPGTRLTVT.

The chain links TRBV5-1 to TRBJ1-1; 11 bases are shared with TRBD1. The length of the CDR3 is 16 residues. Germline CDR1 reads SGHRS; CDR2 reads YFSETQ. Trimming cost V 3 bases and J 4 bases; bases outside gene matches: 8. CDR3 nucleotide sequence: TGCGCCAGCAGCTCGGACTCCGGGACAGGGGGCACTGAAGCTTTCTTT. It codes for CASSSDSGTGGTEAFF.

The chain joins TRBV29-1 to TRBJ2-1; weak D call: TRBD1 (6 bases). The V gene lost 6 bases and the J gene lost 5 bases, with 17 bases spanning the gap. The CDR3 is 14 residues long. Germline V lookup: CDR1 SQVTM, CDR2 ANQGSEA. CDR3: CSVEPGHPDNEQFF. CDR3 nucleotides: TGCAGCGTGGAGCCGGGACATCCTGACAATGAGCAGTTCTTC.

The V call is TRBV5-1, the J call TRBJ2-7; 8 bases align to TRBD2. The germline V gene encodes CDR1 SGHRS and CDR2 YFSETQ. Germline trimming cut 0 bases from V and 6 bases from J; bases unmatched to any gene: 2. The CDR3 runs to 13 residues. CDR3 protein: CASSLAGRAEQYF. In DNA, the CDR3 is TGCGCCAGCAGCTTGGCCGGGAGGGCCGAGCAGTACTTC.

This clone was seen a single time. The chain uses TRBV2 and TRBJ1-1; D is unclear. Germline V CDR1 and CDR2: SNHLY, FYNNEI. Trimming took 4 bases from V and 0 from J, leaving 6 bases between them. CDR3 size: 13 residues. The CDR3 loop reads CASSGEMNTEAFF. CDR3 coding DNA: TGTGCCAGCAGTGGCGAGATGAACACTGAAGCTTTCTTT.

V gene TRBV2 combines with J gene TRBJ1-1; D is unclear. The V gene lost 4 bases and the J gene lost 0 bases, with 12 bases spanning the gap. The CDR3 loop spans 15 amino acids. Germline V CDR1 and CDR2: SNHLY, FYNNEI. CDR3: CASSVRAMLNTEAFF. The CDR3 DNA follows: TGTGCCAGCAGTGTTCGAGCGATGCTGAACACTGAAGCTTTCTTT.

The chain recombines TRBV5-4 with TRBJ2-2; tentatively, D is TRBD2 (5 bases). The CDR3 consists of 14 residues. CDR1 and CDR2 from the germline V gene are SGHNT and YYREEE (reference sequence). With 0 bases removed from V and 7 bases from J, the gap between germline ends came to 10 bases. The CDR3: CASSLDSGFGELFF. In nucleotides, the CDR3 is TGTGCCAGCAGCTTGGACTCGGGATTCGGGGAGCTGTTTTTT. Full variable domain (rest looked up from reference TRBV5-4 and TRBJ2-2): ETGVTQSPTHLIKTRGQQVTLRCSSQSGHNTVSWYQQALGQGPQFIFQYYREEENGRGNFPPRFSGLQFPNYSSELNVNALELDDSALYLCASSLDSGFGELFFGEGSRLTVL.

The gene calls are TRBV16 and TRBJ2-4; D might be TRBD2 (6 bases). CDR3 length: 15 amino acids. V was pared by 1 base and J by 9 bases, with 16 bases between. Germline assignment: CDR1 KGHSY and CDR2 FQNENV. DNA for the CDR3: TGTGCCAGCAGCCAATTGGAGGGCTCAAGTGGCATTCAGTACTTC. Protein sequence: CASSQLEGSSGIQYF. The full variable domain, completed using reference TRBV16 and TRBJ2-4, is GEEVAQTPKHLVRGEGQKAKLYCAPIKGHSYVFWYQQVLKNEFKFLISFQNENVFDETGMPKERFSAKCLPNSPCSLEIQATKLEDSAVYFCASSQLEGSSGIQYFGAGTRLSVL.

The genes are TRBV28 and TRBJ2-3, with 9 bases fitting TRBD1. The germline gives CDR1 MDHEN, CDR2 SYDVKM. The CDR3 spans 15 residues. Trimming took 6 bases from V and 1 from J; bases not matched to a gene: 5. Here the CDR3 reads CASSAGTGRTDTQYF. CDR3 nucleotides: TGTGCCAGCAGCGCCGGGACAGGGCGCACAGATACGCAGTATTTT. The whole variable domain, remainder taken from reference TRBV28 and TRBJ2-3, is DVKVTQSSRYLVKRTGEKVFLECVQDMDHENMFWYRQDPGLGLRLIYFSYDVKMKEKGDIPEGYSVSREKKERFSLILESASTNQTSMYLCASSAGTGRTDTQYFGPGTRLTVL.

This chain joins TRBV5-8 and TRBJ1-2; D is possibly TRBD1 (5 bases). The germline V gene has CDR1 SGHTS and CDR2 YDEGEE. V was shortened by 2 bases and J by 2 bases, with 7 bases between the two germline ends. CDR3 length: 13 amino acids. The CDR3 sequence: CASSLSGNYGYTF. In nucleotides, the CDR3 is TGTGCCAGCAGCTTATCAGGGAACTATGGCTACACCTTC.

V gene TRBV28 combines with J gene TRBJ1-5; D might be TRBD1 (5 bases). V lost 6 bases and J lost 5, with 20 bases in between. The germline V gene encodes CDR1 MDHEN and CDR2 SYDVKM. This CDR3 has 16 residues. CDR3 coding DNA: TGTGCCAGCAGGAAACGTCTCCAGGGTGGTGATCAGCCCCAGCATTTT. It codes for CASRKRLQGGDQPQHF.

CDR3 nucleotide sequence: TGCGCCAGCAGCCCCGGGACTAGCGGCATTCAGTACTTC. Encoded protein: CASSPGTSGIQYF. The chain combines TRBV5-1 with TRBJ2-4, with TRBD2 matching over 11 bases. Per the germline V gene, CDR1 is SGHRS and CDR2 is YFSETQ. Trimming cost V 4 bases and J 9 bases; bases outside gene matches: 3. The CDR3 length is 13 residues. Full variable domain (remainder filled in from reference TRBV5-1 and TRBJ2-4): KAGVTQTPRYLIKTRGQQVTLSCSPISGHRSVSWYQQTPGQGLQFLFEYFSETQRNKGNFPGRFSGRQFSNSRSEMNVSTLELGDSALYLCASSPGTSGIQYFGAGTRLSVL.

This clone showed up just a few times. This rearrangement joins TRBV10-3 to TRBJ2-6, with 11 bases that match TRBD1. Germline trimming cut 4 bases from V and 4 bases from J; bases unmatched to any gene: 9. This CDR3 spans 18 amino acids. Germline V gene lookup returns CDR1 ENHRY and CDR2 SYGVKD. CDR3 residues: CAISGDGTGGRGANVLTF. CDR3 DNA sequence: TGTGCCATCAGTGGCGACGGGACAGGGGGTAGAGGGGCCAACGTCCTGACTTTC.

V and J are TRBV29-1 and TRBJ1-4; 7 bases align to TRBD1. With 7 bases clipped from V and 7 bases from J, the junction kept 15 bases outside the gene matches. The length of the CDR3 is 15 residues. Germline-derived CDR1 and CDR2 are SQVTM and ANQGSEA. CDR3 protein: CSAKWGYRGGEKLFF. The CDR3 DNA reads as TGCAGCGCAAAGTGGGGATACAGGGGAGGTGAAAAACTGTTTTTT.

The genes are TRBV6-4 and TRBJ2-1, with D perhaps TRBD1 (6 bases). This CDR3 comprises 11 residues. Germline-derived CDR1 and CDR2 are MRHNA and SNTAGT. V shed 6 bases and J shed 8 bases, with 8 bases lying between them. In nucleotides, the CDR3 is TGTGCCAGCAGATCAGGGGATGAGCAGTTCTTC. Translated, it gives CASRSGDEQFF.

The genes are TRBV7-8 and TRBJ2-7, with 10 positions matching TRBD1. V shed 5 bases and J 2 bases; nucleotides not matched to a gene: 12. Germline assignment: CDR1 SGHVS and CDR2 FQNEAQ. The CDR3 covers 17 residues. The CDR3, as DNA: TGTGCCAGCAGCCCAACAAAGGGACAGGGGAATACCTACGAGCAGTACTTC. It codes for CASSPTKGQGNTYEQYF.

The gene calls are TRBV5-1 and TRBJ2-2; TRBD1 aligns across 12 bases. The CDR3 is 16 residues long. CDR1 SGHRS and CDR2 YFSETQ come from the germline V gene. V was clipped by 4 bases and J by 4 bases; unmatched bases: 5. CDR3 sequence (DNA): TGCGCCAGCAGCCCGGGACAGGGGGCCGGCACCGGGGAGCTGTTTTTT. It translates to CASSPGQGAGTGELFF.

This clone appeared a single time. J is TRBJ1-5 and V is TRBV7-9; 8 nucleotides match TRBD1. Looked up from germline, CDR1 is SEHNR and CDR2 is FQNEAQ (reference sequence). CDR3 size: 15 residues. With V trimmed by 5 bases and J by 6 bases, 9 bases remained unmatched. CDR3 coding DNA: TGTGCCAGCAGCCCGGCAGGGGGCGTTAGTCAGCCCCAGCATTTT. Translating gives CASSPAGGVSQPQHF.

The V call is TRBV9, the J call TRBJ2-1, with TRBD1 as a possible D gene (6 bases). CDR3 length: 16 amino acids. The germline gives CDR1 SGDLS, CDR2 YYNGEE. Deletions cut 0 bases from V and 3 bases from J, with 13 bases between. DNA for the CDR3: TGTGCCAGCAGCGTAGGGCAGGGGACCGACTACAATGAGCAGTTCTTC. It is translated as CASSVGQGTDYNEQFF.

This CDR3 reads CASSRSGTGDEQFF. CDR3 bases: TGTGCCAGCAGCCGGAGCGGGACCGGGGATGAGCAGTTCTTC. The V gene is TRBV6-5, the J gene TRBJ2-1; 7 nucleotides line up with TRBD2. From germline, CDR1 is MNHEY and CDR2 SVGAGI. The CDR3 contains 14 residues. The V segment lost 6 bases and the J segment 8 bases; nucleotides outside the gene matches: 10.

This sequence joins TRBV28 and TRBJ2-6; maybe TRBD1 (5 bases). Germline CDR1 and CDR2: MDHEN and SYDVKM. The CDR3 runs to 18 residues. V was pared by 5 bases and J by 2 bases, with 19 bases between. The CDR3 here is CASSPTGWFSTGANVLTF. The CDR3 region has the DNA TGTGCCAGCAGTCCAACAGGTTGGTTTTCTACTGGGGCCAACGTCCTGACTTTC.

V is TRBV10-2 and J is TRBJ2-3, with D tentatively TRBD1 (6 bases). V was clipped by 3 bases and J by 3 bases, with 10 bases between them. Germline V gene data show CDR1 as WSHSY and CDR2 as SAAADI. This CDR3 is built from 14 residues. CDR3 residues: CASSDDRGTDTQYF. CDR3 bases: TGCGCCAGCAGTGATGATAGGGGGACAGATACGCAGTATTTT.

The J gene is TRBJ1-1, the V gene TRBV7-6; tentatively, D is TRBD1 (6 bases). The CDR3 runs 16 residues. The germline gives CDR1 SGHVS, CDR2 FNYEAQ. V was pared by 4 bases and J by 1 base, with 16 bases between. The DNA of the CDR3 is TGTGCCAGCAGCTCGAATCCCGGGACACCGAACACTGAAGCTTTCTTT. Translating it yields CASSSNPGTPNTEAFF.

The gene calls are TRBV7-2 and TRBJ1-2; 7 nucleotides match TRBD1. Germline CDR1 reads SGHTA; CDR2 reads FQGNSA. The CDR3 sequence is 14 residues long. The ends lost 3 bases at V and 3 bases at J; junction bases unmatched: 4. The CDR3 DNA reads as TGTGCCAGCAGCTTCCAGGGGGGCGACTATGGCTACACCTTC. Residues: CASSFQGGDYGYTF.

This rearrangement joins TRBV19 to TRBJ1-1, with D perhaps matching TRBD1 (6 bases). The CDR3 is 14 residues long. Trimming shortened V by 9 bases and J by 3 bases, and 17 bases separated the two germline ends. From germline, CDR1 is LNHDA and CDR2 SQIVND (reference sequence). CDR3 in amino acids: CASGHRAGDTEAFF. The CDR3 DNA reads TGTGCCAGCGGACACAGGGCAGGGGACACTGAAGCTTTCTTT.

This chain connects TRBV5-6 to TRBJ2-7; tentatively, D is TRBD2 (5 bases). V was cut by 6 bases and J by 4 bases, with 11 bases left in between. This CDR3 comprises 12 residues. Germline assignment: CDR1 SGHDT and CDR2 YYEEEE. CDR3 loop: CASTHGGYEQYF. CDR3 bases: TGTGCCAGCACCCACGGAGGATACGAGCAGTACTTC.

This chain links TRBV5-4 with TRBJ2-1; 10 bases are shared with TRBD1. Germline loops: CDR1 SGHNT, CDR2 YYREEE (reference sequence). This CDR3 is 15 amino acids long. Trimming cost V 4 bases and J 4 bases; bases outside gene matches: 5. CDR3 region: CASSVGTGEYNEQFF. The CDR3 DNA is TGTGCCAGCAGCGTCGGGACAGGGGAATACAATGAGCAGTTCTTC.

The chain carries TRBV7-7 and TRBJ2-7; TRBD1 might be the D (6 bases). Trimming cost V 3 bases and J 2 bases, with 8 bases left between them. The CDR3 has 13 amino acids. The germline V gene has CDR1 SSHAT and CDR2 FNYEAQ (reference sequence). The DNA for the CDR3 is TGTGCCAGCAGCTTGGACAGCACCTACGAGCAGTACTTC. Translated: CASSLDSTYEQYF.

This chain connects TRBV6-4 to TRBJ1-5; D gene unclear. Germline assignment: CDR1 MRHNA and CDR2 SNTAGT. V gave up 4 bases and J gave up 6 bases, with 10 bases separating them. The CDR3 sequence is 13 residues long. The CDR3 DNA reads TGTGCCAGCAGTGGGGCTTTGAGTCAGCCCCAGCATTTT. This sequence encodes CASSGALSQPQHF.

This clone has a single count. This rearrangement joins TRBV10-3 to TRBJ2-7; TRBD1 is a possible D gene (5 bases). Germline V gene sequence: CDR1 ENHRY, CDR2 SYGVKD. The V gene lost 0 bases and the J gene lost 0 bases, with 15 bases spanning the gap. The CDR3 runs to 17 residues. CDR3 bases: TGTGCCATCAGTGAGTCGGGGCCGACTGCGAGCTCCTACGAGCAGTACTTC. It specifies CAISESGPTASSYEQYF.

This clone occurred once. The gene calls are TRBV18 and TRBJ1-2; TRBD1 might be the D (6 bases). CDR3 length equals 18 residues. Trimming stripped 0 bases from V and 0 bases from J, with 17 bases between. CDR1 and CDR2 (germline): KGHSH, LQKENI. In DNA form, the CDR3 reads TGTGCCAGCTCACCACCCTATTCTCGACAGGCGACTAACTATGGCTACACCTTC. Protein: CASSPPYSRQATNYGYTF.

This clone was detected a few times. This chain joins TRBV5-1 and TRBJ1-2; D might be TRBD1 (6 bases). This CDR3 comprises 15 residues. Germline-derived CDR1 and CDR2 are SGHRS and YFSETQ. V was cut by 0 bases and J by 2 bases, with 11 bases left in between. The CDR3 is CASSLEQGPNYGYTF. Here the CDR3 DNA reads TGCGCCAGCAGCTTGGAACAGGGCCCGAACTATGGCTACACCTTC. Complete variable domain (other parts from reference TRBV5-1 and TRBJ1-2): KAGVTQTPRYLIKTRGQQVTLSCSPISGHRSVSWYQQTPGQGLQFLFEYFSETQRNKGNFPGRFSGRQFSNSRSEMNVSTLELGDSALYLCASSLEQGPNYGYTFGSGTRLTVV.